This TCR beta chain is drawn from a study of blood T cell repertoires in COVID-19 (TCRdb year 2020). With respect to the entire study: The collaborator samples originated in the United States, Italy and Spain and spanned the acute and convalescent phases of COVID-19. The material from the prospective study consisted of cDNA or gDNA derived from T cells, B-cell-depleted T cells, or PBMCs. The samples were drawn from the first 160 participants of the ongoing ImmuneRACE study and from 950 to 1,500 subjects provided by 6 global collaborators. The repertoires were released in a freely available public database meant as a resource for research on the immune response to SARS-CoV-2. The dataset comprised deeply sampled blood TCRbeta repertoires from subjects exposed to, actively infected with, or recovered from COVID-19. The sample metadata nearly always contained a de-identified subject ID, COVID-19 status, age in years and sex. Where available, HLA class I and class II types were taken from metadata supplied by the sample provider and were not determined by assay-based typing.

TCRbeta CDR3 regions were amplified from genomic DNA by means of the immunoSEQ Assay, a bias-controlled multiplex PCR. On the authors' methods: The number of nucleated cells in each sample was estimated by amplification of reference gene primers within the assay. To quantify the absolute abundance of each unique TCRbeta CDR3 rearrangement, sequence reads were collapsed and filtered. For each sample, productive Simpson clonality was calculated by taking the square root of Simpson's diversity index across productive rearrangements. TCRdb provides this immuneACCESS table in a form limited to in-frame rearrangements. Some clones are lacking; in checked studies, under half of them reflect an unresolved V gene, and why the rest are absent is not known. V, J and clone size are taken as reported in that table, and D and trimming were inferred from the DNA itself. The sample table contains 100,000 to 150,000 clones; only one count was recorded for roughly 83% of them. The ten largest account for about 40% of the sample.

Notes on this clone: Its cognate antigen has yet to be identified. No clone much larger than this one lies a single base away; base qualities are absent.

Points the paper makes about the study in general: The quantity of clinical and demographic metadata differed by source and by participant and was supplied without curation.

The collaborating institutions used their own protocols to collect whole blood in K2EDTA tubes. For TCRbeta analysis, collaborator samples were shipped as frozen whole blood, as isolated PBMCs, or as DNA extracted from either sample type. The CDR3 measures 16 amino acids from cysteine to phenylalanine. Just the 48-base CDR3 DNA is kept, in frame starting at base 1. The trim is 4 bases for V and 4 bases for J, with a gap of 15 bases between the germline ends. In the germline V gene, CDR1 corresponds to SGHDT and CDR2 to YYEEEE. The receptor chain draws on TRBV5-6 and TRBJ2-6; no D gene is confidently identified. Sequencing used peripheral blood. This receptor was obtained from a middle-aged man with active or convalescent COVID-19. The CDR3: CASSQKQLTGANVLTF. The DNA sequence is TGTGCCAGCAGCCAGAAACAGCTAACGGGGGCCAACGTCCTGACTTTC.